This T cell receptor beta chain was profiled in a study of blood T cell repertoires in COVID-19. Some clones are missing from TCRdb's copy, which holds only in-frame ones; the method was immunoSEQ multiplex PCR. The top ten clones hold over 15% of a sample with around 130,000 clones, over 70% of them seen once. V gave up 4 bases and J gave up 5 bases; unmatched junction bases: 6. The CDR3 totals 16 residues. Germline CDR1 and CDR2: KGHSH and LQKENI. This clone was counted once. Source material: peripheral blood. The chain carries TRBV18 and TRBJ2-1, with 12 bases aligning to TRBD2. The source is a man older than 75 with acute or convalescent COVID-19. The DNA of the CDR3 is TGTGCCAGCTCACTGCGACTAGCGGGGGCCCACAATGAGCAGTTCTTC. Amino acids: CASSLRLAGAHNEQFF.